The T cell receptor beta chain described here comes from a study of CD8 T cells in Susac syndrome. Study information: Blood was drawn from Susac syndrome patients while they were therapy-naive, on corticosteroids, or on intravenous immunoglobulin alone. General observations from the study: The study recognized that the number of individuals in its TCR sequencing and HLA analysis was relatively small. In Susac syndrome, the CD4+ T cell repertoires did not show clonal expansion.

A note on this clonotype: The target antigen is unknown.

The authors negatively isolated CD8+ and CD4+ T cells and FACS-enriched TEMRA cells. CDR3 size: 13 residues. Germline V CDR1 and CDR2: SGHVS, FNYEAQ. Trimming removed 8 bases from V and 2 bases from J, with 10 bases in between. Random hexamers were used to reverse transcribe 0.5 to 1 ug of RNA. MiXCR, applied by TCRdb to the immunoSEQ multiplex PCR reads, yields one record per CDR3 protein. The sample records 85,000 to 95,000 distinct CDR3 sequences, about 95% being singletons. The clonotype was recovered from a human donor with Susac syndrome. Sequenced input: CD4+ T cells from PBMCs. The chain combines TRBV7-6 with TRBJ2-1, with D uncertain. The CDR3, as DNA: TGTGCCAGCGGTACCGGGCCCTACAATGAGCAGTTCTTC. As protein: CASGTGPYNEQFF.